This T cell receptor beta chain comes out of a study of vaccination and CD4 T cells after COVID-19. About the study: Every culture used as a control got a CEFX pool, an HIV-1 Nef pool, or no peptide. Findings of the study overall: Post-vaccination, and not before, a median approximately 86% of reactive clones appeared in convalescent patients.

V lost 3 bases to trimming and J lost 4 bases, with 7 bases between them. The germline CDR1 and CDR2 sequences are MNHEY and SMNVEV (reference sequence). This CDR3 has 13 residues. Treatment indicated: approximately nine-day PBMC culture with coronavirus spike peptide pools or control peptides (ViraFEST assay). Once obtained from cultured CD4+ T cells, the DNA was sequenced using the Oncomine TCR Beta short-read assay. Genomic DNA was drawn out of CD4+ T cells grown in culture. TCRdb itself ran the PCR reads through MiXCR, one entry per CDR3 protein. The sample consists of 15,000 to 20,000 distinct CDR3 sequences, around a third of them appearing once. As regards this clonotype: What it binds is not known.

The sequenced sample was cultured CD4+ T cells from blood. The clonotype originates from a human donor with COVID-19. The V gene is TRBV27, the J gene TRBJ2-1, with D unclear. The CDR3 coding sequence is TGTGCCAGCAGTTTCAATGATTACAATGAGCAGTTCTTC. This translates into CASSFNDYNEQFF.